This TCR beta chain is drawn from a study of cytomegalovirus exposure and HLA in healthy donors. Across the whole study: The 110 or so validation repertoires, a later analysis reported, used the same platform as the roughly 710 first-cohort repertoires. Study conclusions and caveats: The listing of about 150 TCR beta chains classed them as cytomegalovirus-associated. Reportedly, cytomegalovirus status was diagnosed with high sensitivity and specificity.

Only in-frame clones appear in the TCRdb table, and some are missing; sequencing was by immunoSEQ multiplex PCR. The table records about 110,000 clones, 95% of them present only once. Points on this clone: Its target is not known.

Germline-derived CDR1 and CDR2 are SGHAT and FQNNGV. The ends lost 7 bases at V and 4 bases at J; junction bases unmatched: 14. The CDR3 length is 18 residues. The donors were members of the approximately 110-subject validation cohort (separate from the approximately 670-subject first cohort). Source material: PBMCs. The sequence was collected from a woman aged 18-29 years in good health and CMV-seronegative. This sequence joins TRBV11-2 and TRBJ2-6; 9 bases are a match to TRBD2. The CDR3 coding sequence is TGTGCCAGCACCCCGCGGGGGGGCGAATCTGCCGGGGCCAACGTCCTGACTTTC. Translating it yields CASTPRGGESAGANVLTF.